Presented here are 14 T cell receptor beta chains from one specimen sequenced in a study of blood T cell repertoires in COVID-19. Only in-frame clones appear in the TCRdb table, and some are missing; sequencing was by immunoSEQ multiplex PCR. Of a few hundred thousand clones detected, approximately 90% appear once; the ten largest clones hold roughly 9.4%. Sequencing was performed on PBMCs or T cells enriched from blood (not recorded which). All receptors derive from a woman aged 45-65 years who had recovered from COVID-19.

This clone showed up just a few times. The rearrangement joins TRBV4-1 to TRBJ1-1; 7 bases agree with TRBD1. CDR3 length: 13 residues. Per the germline V gene, CDR1 is MGHRA and CDR2 is YSYEKL. J was trimmed by 6 bases and V by 4 bases; bases with no gene match: 5. The CDR3 DNA sequence: TGCGCCAGCAGCCCTGACAGGGCGGCTGAAGCTTTCTTT. Its protein is CASSPDRAAEAFF.

The V call is TRBV6-4, the J call TRBJ1-2; D possibly corresponds to TRBD1 (5 bases). The length of the CDR3 is 15 residues. V lost 6 bases, J lost 3 bases, and 17 bases lay in between. The germline V gene has CDR1 MRHNA and CDR2 SNTAGT. CDR3 sequence reads: CASRYGQGSHYGYTF. Written as DNA, the CDR3 is TGTGCCAGCAGGTACGGGCAGGGCTCCCACTATGGCTACACCTTC.

This clone showed up just a few times. The chain is built from TRBV6-2 or TRBV6-3 and TRBJ1-1, with a possible D match to TRBD1 (5 bases). This CDR3 is built from 14 residues. V lost 2 bases and J 5 bases, leaving 12 bases between the germline ends. Germline CDR1 MNHEY, CDR2 SVGEGT. The DNA of the CDR3 is TGTGCCAGCAGTTACAACGGGGAGGGGACTGAAGCTTTCTTT. It is translated as CASSYNGEGTEAFF.

V is TRBV25-1 and J is TRBJ1-1, with D unclear. V lost 3 bases and J 3 bases, leaving 5 bases between the germline ends. Germline CDR1 and CDR2: MGHDK and SYGVNS. The CDR3 runs 12 residues. CDR3 DNA sequence: TGTGCCAGCAGTGAGTATGACACTGAAGCTTTCTTT. Translated: CASSEYDTEAFF. The whole variable domain, filled in from reference TRBV25-1 and TRBJ1-1, reads EADIYQTPRYLVIGTGKKITLECSQTMGHDKMYWYQQDPGMELHLIHYSYGVNSTEKGDLSSESTVSRIRTEHFPLTLESARPSHTSQYLCASSEYDTEAFFGQGTRLTVV.

Here the CDR3 reads CASRTSGGGSYNEQFF. CDR3 DNA: TGTGCCAGCAGGACTAGCGGGGGGGGCTCCTACAATGAGCAGTTCTTC. The chain carries TRBV7-2 and TRBJ2-1, with TRBD2 matching over 14 bases. Trimming at V came to 6 bases and at J to 0 bases, leaving 1 base not matched to a gene. The CDR3 is made up of 16 amino acids. Germline values: CDR1 SGHTA, CDR2 FQGNSA.

J is TRBJ2-2 and V is TRBV5-6; D call uncertain. The V end lost 6 bases, the J end lost 5 bases, and 8 bases lay between the germline ends. The V gene's germline CDR1 is SGHDT and CDR2 YYEEEE. This CDR3 is built from 12 residues. The CDR3 protein is CASNRQTGELFF. CDR3 in DNA: TGTGCCAGCAACCGACAAACCGGGGAGCTGTTTTTT.

The J gene is TRBJ1-2, the V gene TRBV2; no definite D call. With 0 bases removed from V and 4 bases from J, the gap between germline ends came to 9 bases. The CDR3 covers 14 residues. CDR1 and CDR2 from the germline V gene are SNHLY and FYNNEI. Written as DNA, the CDR3 is TGTGCCAGCAGTGAAGCGAAGGAGATCTATGGCTACACCTTC. Translated: CASSEAKEIYGYTF.

V usage is TRBV30 and J usage is TRBJ1-1, with D possibly being TRBD1 (5 bases). Germline values: CDR1 GTSNPN, CDR2 SVGIG (reference sequence). The CDR3 has 14 amino acids. The V end lost 0 bases, the J end lost 5 bases, and 13 bases lay between the germline ends. The CDR3 loop is CAWSVRGVGTEAFF. CDR3 nucleotides: TGTGCCTGGAGTGTACGGGGGGTTGGGACTGAAGCTTTCTTT.

The rearrangement joins TRBV2 to TRBJ2-6, with 11 bases fitting TRBD2. With V trimmed by 6 bases and J by 12 bases, 7 bases remained unmatched. Germline V gene sequence: CDR1 SNHLY, CDR2 FYNNEI. This CDR3 region has 14 residues. In DNA form, the CDR3 reads TGTGCCAGCAGAGACACTAGCGGGGGTGTCGTCCTGACTTTC. Its protein is CASRDTSGGVVLTF.

The chain couples TRBV4-1 to TRBJ2-2, with D unresolved. This CDR3 is 12 amino acids long. Germline V gene sequence: CDR1 MGHRA, CDR2 YSYEKL. The ends were cut back, 5 bases at V and 6 bases at J, with 7 bases in the middle. The CDR3: CASSGHSGELFF. As DNA, the CDR3 is TGCGCCAGCAGCGGGCATTCCGGGGAGCTGTTTTTT.

The chain is built from TRBV7-9 and TRBJ2-7; perhaps TRBD2 as D (5 bases). CDR3 length: 12 amino acids. V was cut by 2 bases and J by 3 bases, with 5 bases left in between. Germline V gene data show CDR1 as SEHNR and CDR2 as FQNEAQ (reference sequence). The CDR3 nucleotides are TGTGCCAGCAGCTTAACTAGCTACGAGCAGTACTTC. This translates into CASSLTSYEQYF.

This clone showed up just once. The chain has TRBV2 and TRBJ2-7; 9 bases are a match to TRBD1. Germline V lookup: CDR1 SNHLY, CDR2 FYNNEI. This CDR3 spans 15 amino acids. With 8 bases clipped from V and 5 bases from J, the junction kept 13 bases outside the gene matches. The CDR3 sequence: CASLEPGTGRNEQYF. The CDR3 nucleotides are TGTGCCAGCCTCGAACCCGGGACAGGGCGAAACGAGCAGTACTTC.

This chain uses TRBV19 with TRBJ1-5, with D perhaps TRBD1 (6 bases). The V gene lost 3 bases and the J gene lost 6 bases, with 21 bases spanning the gap. Germline V gene data show CDR1 as LNHDA and CDR2 as SQIVND (reference sequence). The CDR3 totals 17 residues. CDR3 DNA: TGTGCCAGTAGTATGTTTCAGGGGAGGGGATCAGGTCAGCCCCAGCATTTT. Its translation is CASSMFQGRGSGQPQHF.

In this sample, this clone turned up a few times. This chain links TRBV6-2 or TRBV6-3 with TRBJ1-5; D may be TRBD1 (6 bases). This CDR3 contains 17 residues. Germline assignment: CDR1 MNHEY and CDR2 SVGEGT. Trimming removed 0 bases from V and 4 bases from J, with 16 bases in between. CDR3 nucleotide sequence: TGTGCCAGCAGTTACTCGCTCTTTATAGGGGGAAATCAGCCCCAGCATTTT. Protein sequence: CASSYSLFIGGNQPQHF.